These T cell receptor beta chains were read from a single sample in a study of blood T cell repertoires in COVID-19. TCRdb's table, derived via immunoSEQ multiplex PCR, lists solely in-frame clones and lacks some. The sample includes 70,000 or so clones, roughly 70% of them seen just once. Sample: peripheral blood. The receptor set was obtained from an older man with acute or convalescent COVID-19. The CDR3 runs from the conserved cysteine through the conserved F or W.

TRBV12-3/TRBV12-4	CASSAWEEKLFF
TRBV19	CASGSTGTYEQYF
TRBV5-4	CASRPGTGGYEQYF
TRBV5-1	CASSLNRMNTEAFF
TRBV7-2	CASSSGFGTLTYEQYF
TRBV6-5	CASRTTLESYEQYF
TRBV19	CASRTPLLAFF
TRBV5-1	CASSLVASTSEQYF
TRBV5-1	CASSLASRGNEQFF
TRBV29-1	CSVEEPGWGTEAFF
TRBV5-1	CASSHASGVSYNEQFF
TRBV3-1/TRBV3-2	CASSRPPSGNEQFF
TRBV7-9	CASSLGSGTGMTQPQHF
TRBV12-3/TRBV12-4	CASSFGDYEQYF
TRBV11-2	CASSSSPPGTQYF
TRBV5-1	CASSLGQGYYEQYF
TRBV6-5	CASTTTGGANTEAFF
TRBV6-2/TRBV6-3	CASSPGTGGYGYTF
TRBV29-1	CSVDGQGSGSLETQYF
TRBV28	CASSLVPGLSTDTQYF
TRBV10-1	CASSEDEGETFF
TRBV5-1	CASSLNWELFF
TRBV9	CASSPRLAEAVEQFF
TRBV5-4	CASSSRSGADTQYF
TRBV7-2	CASSQGGGEQPQHF
TRBV11-2	CASSDGLATF